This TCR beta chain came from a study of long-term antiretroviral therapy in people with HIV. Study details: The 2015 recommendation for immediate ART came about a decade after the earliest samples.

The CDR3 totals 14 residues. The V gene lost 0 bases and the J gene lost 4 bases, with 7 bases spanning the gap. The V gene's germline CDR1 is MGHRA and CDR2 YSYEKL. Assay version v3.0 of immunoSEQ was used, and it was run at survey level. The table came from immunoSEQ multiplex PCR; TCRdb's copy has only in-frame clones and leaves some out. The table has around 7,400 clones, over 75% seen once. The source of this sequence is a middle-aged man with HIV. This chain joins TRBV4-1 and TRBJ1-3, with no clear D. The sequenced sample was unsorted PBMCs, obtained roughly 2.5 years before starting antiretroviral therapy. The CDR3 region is CASSQEMGGNTIYF. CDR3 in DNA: TGCGCCAGCAGCCAAGAAATGGGGGGAAACACCATATATTTT.